This TCR beta chain came from a study of shared T cell receptors in the human thymus. This table comes from immunoSEQ multiplex PCR, and its TCRdb copy is limited to in-frame clones, with some not included. The sample holds roughly 700,000 clones, around 89% seen once. The CDR3 extends over 13 amino acids. Germline V gene sequence: CDR1 LNHDA, CDR2 SQIVND (reference sequence). Trimming left V 9 bases short and J 2 bases short, with 13 bases between. This clone was recorded a few times. This sample was also put to use in a study of human thymus T cells.

This receptor was obtained from a boy under two years old with a congenital heart defect. Sequenced sample: thymocytes. The rearrangement links TRBV19 to TRBJ1-2; tentative D call: TRBD1 (5 bases). The CDR3 DNA sequence: TGTGCCAGCAAGGGACTGCCCAACTATGGCTACACCTTC. Translating gives CASKGLPNYGYTF.